Presented here are 27 T cell receptor beta chains from one specimen sequenced in a study of regulatory T cells in long-lasting Graves disease. Building of the TCR beta libraries involved iRepertoire HTBI primers and Arm-PCR of CDR3 regions. TCRdb itself ran the multiplex PCR reads through MiXCR, one entry per CDR3 protein. The sample has some 600,000 distinct CDR3 sequences; roughly a sixth are singletons. Documented time point: newly diagnosed GD, antithyroid drugs for less than 3 months. RNA isolated from PBMCs was used to make the TCR library. The same data also contributed to another study, on T cells in Graves' hyperthyroidism and ophthalmopathy.

The sequences come from peripheral blood mononuclear cells (PBMCs), collected at new diagnosis, from a patient treated with antithyroid drugs. These receptors were obtained from a man between 18 and 35 years old with Graves disease.

The chain couples TRBV20-1 to TRBJ2-7; 7 bases align to TRBD1. The CDR3 extends over 14 amino acids. Germline V lookup: CDR1 DFQATT, CDR2 SNEGSKA (reference sequence). Losses at the gene ends were 0 bases for V and 6 bases for J; bases not matched to a gene: 8. This chain's CDR3 is CSARDTMTGSEQYF. CDR3 DNA sequence: TGCAGTGCTAGAGACACTATGACAGGGTCCGAGCAGTACTTC.

Regarding this clonotype: A much larger clonotype is one base distant, so this may be a read error. V and J are TRBV11-3 and TRBJ2-5; possibly TRBD2 for D (6 bases). The J call is in doubt because the DNA end fits TRBJ2-1 better. CDR1 is SGHNT, CDR2 YENEEA, per germline. The CDR3 runs to 18 residues. CDR3 coding DNA: TGTGCCAGCAGCCCTGGGGCTAGCGTCTTTGATACCTACAATGAGCAGTTCTTC. This encodes CASSPGASVFDTYNEQFF.

The rearrangement joins TRBV28 to TRBJ1-2; weak D call: TRBD1 (6 bases). With 5 bases removed from V and 3 bases from J, the gap between germline ends came to 16 bases. This CDR3 contains 15 residues. Germline-derived CDR1 and CDR2 are MDHEN and SYDVKM. The CDR3 region has the DNA TGTGCCAGCAGTGAAGGAGGGGGATGGTACTATGGCTACACCTTC. It codes for CASSEGGGWYYGYTF.

This clonotype appeared many times. J is TRBJ2-3 and V is TRBV11-2, with TRBD2 matching 8 bases. The CDR3 totals 15 residues. J was trimmed by 11 bases and V by 5 bases; bases with no gene match: 15. Looked up from germline, CDR1 is SGHAT and CDR2 is FQNNGV. CDR3: CASSRRAGEREGQYF. CDR3 bases: TGTGCCAGCAGCCGCAGGGCAGGGGAACGGGAGGGGCAGTATTTT.

The CDR3 sequence: CASSVGENYGYTF. The CDR3 coding sequence is TGTGCCAGCAGCGTAGGAGAAAACTATGGCTACACCTTC. The chain recombines TRBV9 with TRBJ1-2; D is uncertain. The CDR3 covers 13 residues. Germline V gene lookup returns CDR1 SGDLS and CDR2 YYNGEE. The V end lost 0 bases, the J end lost 2 bases, and 5 bases lay between the germline ends.

The genes are TRBV5-1 and TRBJ2-7; 9 bases match TRBD2. Germline trimming cut 1 base from V and 1 base from J; bases unmatched to any gene: 6. This CDR3 comprises 16 residues. Germline-derived CDR1 and CDR2 are SGHRS and YFSETQ. The CDR3 nucleotides are TGCGCCAGCAGCTTGAGGACTAGCGCAAGTTCCTACGAGCAGTACTTC. Translation gives CASSLRTSASSYEQYF.

This sequence joins TRBV11-2 and TRBJ1-4; no definite D call. From germline, CDR1 is SGHAT and CDR2 FQNNGV. The CDR3 is 14 residues long. Trimming took off 5 bases at V and 8 bases at J, with 15 bases between the two ends. This chain's CDR3 is CASSVRTDGEKLFF. DNA for the CDR3: TGTGCCAGCAGCGTGAGGACGGACGGGGAAAAACTGTTTTTT.

This clonotype showed up just a few times. The V gene is TRBV19, the J gene TRBJ1-5; D is unclear. Germline V gives CDR1 LNHDA, CDR2 SQIVND (reference sequence). CDR3 length: 13 amino acids. Trimming left V 0 bases short and J 5 bases short, with 5 bases between. CDR3 sequence (DNA): TGTGCCAGTAGTATAGATCTGGATCAGCCCCAGCATTTT. Amino acid sequence: CASSIDLDQPQHF.

V gene TRBV4-2 combines with J gene TRBJ2-1; 7 positions match TRBD2. The CDR3 is 17 amino acids. In germline, CDR1 is LGHNA, CDR2 YNFKEQ. V lost 4 bases and J lost 6; bases outside the gene matches: 15. The CDR3 DNA reads TGTGCCAGCAGCCCTATTGGGCGGGAGATAGCCGTCAATGAGCAGTTCTTC. Translated, it gives CASSPIGREIAVNEQFF.

This clonotype was picked up a small number of times. This chain connects TRBV7-8 to TRBJ2-1; the match to TRBD2 covers 7 bases. The CDR3 loop spans 16 amino acids. Germline assignment: CDR1 SGHVS and CDR2 FQNEAQ. Unmatched junction bases numbered 10, after V lost 5 bases and J lost 3 bases. In DNA form, the CDR3 reads TGTGCCAGCAGCCCAAGGGATGGGGGGGACTACAATGAGCAGTTCTTC. As protein: CASSPRDGGDYNEQFF.

The V call is TRBV19, the J call TRBJ2-7; tentatively, D is TRBD2 (5 bases). The CDR3 contains 15 residues. Germline assignment: CDR1 LNHDA and CDR2 SQIVND (reference sequence). Trimming shortened V by 4 bases and J by 2 bases, and 15 bases separated the two germline ends. Here the CDR3 DNA reads TGTGCCAGTAGTACGGACTCACTCCCTCCCTACGAGCAGTACTTC. As protein: CASSTDSLPPYEQYF. Supplemented by reference TRBV19 and TRBJ2-7, the full variable domain reads DGGITQSPKYLFRKEGQNVTLSCEQNLNHDAMYWYRQDPGQGLRLIYYSQIVNDFQKGDIAEGYSVSREKKESFPLTVTSAQKNPTAFYLCASSTDSLPPYEQYFGPGTRLTVT.

The sample holds a few counts of this clonotype. The chain is built from TRBV5-6 and TRBJ2-4; D uncertain. Germline loops: CDR1 SGHDT, CDR2 YYEEEE. This CDR3 region has 15 residues. The germline V and J ends were trimmed by 5 bases and 6 bases, with 18 bases remaining between them. The CDR3 spells CASRAAGLGGNIQYF. CDR3 sequence (DNA): TGTGCCAGCAGGGCCGCCGGGTTGGGCGGAAACATTCAGTACTTC.

Many counts were recorded for this clonotype. The chain uses TRBV2 and TRBJ2-2, with 7 bases fitting TRBD1. The J segment lost 6 bases and the V segment lost 6 bases, leaving 13 bases of the junction unmatched. The CDR3 contains 16 residues. Germline assignment: CDR1 SNHLY and CDR2 FYNNEI. The CDR3 region is CASSPDRALKAGELFF. DNA for the CDR3: TGTGCCAGCAGCCCTGACAGGGCGCTCAAAGCCGGGGAGCTGTTTTTT.

The gene calls are TRBV10-1 and TRBJ2-1; 8 nucleotides line up with TRBD2. CDR1 is WNHNN, CDR2 SYGVQD, per germline (reference sequence). CDR3 length: 16 amino acids. V was pared by 2 bases and J by 2 bases, with 5 bases of the junction left unmatched. The CDR3 bases are TGCGCCAGCAGTGAGGGACTAGCACCACCCTACAATGAGCAGTTCTTC. Translating gives CASSEGLAPPYNEQFF.

This clonotype was seen at least ten times. The J gene is TRBJ2-2, the V gene TRBV6-2 or TRBV6-3; a possible D gene is TRBD1 (6 bases). CDR1 MNHEY and CDR2 SVGEGT come from the germline V gene. The length of the CDR3 is 17 residues. With 2 bases removed from V and 2 bases from J, the gap between germline ends came to 15 bases. Here the CDR3 reads CASSYRDTLSNTGELFF. CDR3 in DNA: TGTGCCAGCAGTTACAGGGACACCCTTTCCAACACCGGGGAGCTGTTTTTT.

This clonotype came up a few times. V and J are TRBV30 and TRBJ2-6; D is uncertain. The CDR3 runs to 12 residues. Germline lookup yields CDR1 GTSNPN and CDR2 SVGIG (reference sequence). V gave up 5 bases and J gave up 1 base, with 3 bases separating them. The CDR3 loop is CAWGSGANVLTF. The CDR3 DNA reads TGTGCCTGGGGGTCTGGGGCCAACGTCCTGACTTTC.

In its sample, this clonotype was seen a few times. The genes are TRBV9 and TRBJ2-2, with 7 positions matching TRBD2. Germline assignment: CDR1 SGDLS and CDR2 YYNGEE. The CDR3 covers 15 residues. Trimming removed 4 bases from V and 3 bases from J; junction bases left unmatched: 6. The CDR3 protein is CASSPGTTHTGELFF. As DNA, the CDR3 is TGTGCCAGCAGCCCTGGGACTACACACACCGGGGAGCTGTTTTTT.

V is TRBV19 and J is TRBJ1-5; D gene uncertain. The CDR3 loop spans 13 amino acids. Germline-derived CDR1 and CDR2 are LNHDA and SQIVND (reference sequence). Trimming pared 5 bases from V and 5 bases from J, leaving 10 bases between. The CDR3 loop is CASSWTRDQPQHF. Written as DNA, the CDR3 is TGTGCCAGTAGTTGGACCCGGGATCAGCCCCAGCATTTT.

The rearrangement links TRBV2 to TRBJ2-2; the match to TRBD2 covers 10 bases. The CDR3 sequence is 13 residues long. Germline CDR1 is SNHLY and CDR2 is FYNNEI. The CDR3 loop is CASGGAGTGELFF. The CDR3 coding sequence is TGTGCGAGCGGGGGGGCCGGGACCGGGGAGCTGTTTTTT.

This clonotype showed up just a few times. The chain joins TRBV27 to TRBJ1-2; 10 positions agree with TRBD1. This CDR3 has 15 residues. Trimming at V came to 5 bases and at J to 4 bases, leaving 7 bases not matched to a gene. Germline CDR1 reads MNHEY; CDR2 reads SMNVEV (reference sequence). CDR3 amino acids: CASSAGTGARYGYTF. DNA for the CDR3: TGTGCCAGCAGTGCAGGGACAGGGGCCCGCTATGGCTACACCTTC.

This clonotype was counted many times. The CDR3 here is CASSFRSAITDTQYF. Written as DNA, the CDR3 is TGTGCCAGCAGCTTTCGGTCAGCGATCACAGATACGCAGTATTTT. The rearrangement joins TRBV7-9 to TRBJ2-3, with D hard to call. CDR1 is SEHNR, CDR2 FQNEAQ, per germline (reference sequence). The V end lost 3 bases, the J end lost 2 bases, and 12 bases lay between the germline ends. The CDR3 extends over 15 amino acids.

This clonotype occurred many times. Mismatch with germline at one junction end may stem from a read error. V gene TRBV10-3 combines with J gene TRBJ1-1; 7 bases map to TRBD1. The germline V gene encodes CDR1 ENHRY and CDR2 SYGVKD. This CDR3 has 13 amino acids. The CDR3 loop is CAISMTGNTKAFF. The CDR3 nucleotides read TGTGCCATCAGTATGACAGGGAACACTAAAGCTTTCTTT.

This clonotype has only a few counts. The chain uses TRBV11-2 and TRBJ1-4; D is unresolved. The CDR3 totals 15 residues. Germline CDR1 is SGHAT and CDR2 is FQNNGV. V was trimmed by 0 bases and J by 1 base, leaving 6 bases between them. DNA for the CDR3: TGTGCCAGCAGCTTAGATCCAGAAACTAATGAAAAACTGTTTTTT. As protein: CASSLDPETNEKLFF. Drawing the rest from reference TRBV11-2 and TRBJ1-4, the complete variable domain is EAGVAQSPRYKIIEKRQSVAFWCNPISGHATLYWYQQILGQGPKLLIQFQNNGVVDDSQLPKDRFSAERLKGVDSTLKIQPAKLEDSAVYLCASSLDPETNEKLFFGSGTQLSVL.

A word on this clonotype: The germline gene is not matched at one end of the junction; a read error may be the cause. The J gene is TRBJ1-4, the V gene TRBV18; D call uncertain. Germline assignment: CDR1 KGHSH and CDR2 LQKENI. CDR3 length: 16 amino acids. CDR3 amino acids: CASSPYVAGVIEQLFF. The CDR3 DNA reads as TGTGCCAGCTCACCTTACGTTGCCGGGGTTATTGAACAACTGTTTTTT.

CDR3 coding DNA: TGTGCCATCAGTGAGTCCCCGGGGGCGCAAGATACGCAGTATTTT. It specifies CAISESPGAQDTQYF. The chain employs TRBV10-3 and TRBJ2-3, with D possibly called TRBD1 or TRBD2 (6 bases each). V lost 0 bases and J lost 5, with 12 bases in between. CDR1 is ENHRY, CDR2 SYGVKD, per germline. The CDR3 is made up of 15 amino acids.

This clonotype has at least ten counts. This chain connects TRBV6-2 or TRBV6-3 to TRBJ2-7; 11 nucleotides line up with TRBD2. CDR3 size: 14 residues. V was pared by 6 bases and J by 5 bases, with 6 bases of the junction left unmatched. Per germline, CDR1 MNHEY and CDR2 SVGEGT. This CDR3 reads CASSYGTSGHEQYF. In nucleotides, the CDR3 is TGTGCCAGCAGCTACGGGACTAGCGGTCACGAGCAGTACTTC.

The rearrangement joins TRBV5-5 to TRBJ2-5; 7 bases agree with TRBD1. CDR3 length equals 15 residues. V dropped 4 bases and J dropped 2; count of bases not matched to a gene: 8. Germline assignment: CDR1 SGHKS and CDR2 YYEKEE (reference sequence). CDR3 sequence: CASSHRDREQETQYF. CDR3 nucleotides: TGTGCCAGCAGCCACCGGGACAGAGAACAAGAGACCCAGTACTTC.